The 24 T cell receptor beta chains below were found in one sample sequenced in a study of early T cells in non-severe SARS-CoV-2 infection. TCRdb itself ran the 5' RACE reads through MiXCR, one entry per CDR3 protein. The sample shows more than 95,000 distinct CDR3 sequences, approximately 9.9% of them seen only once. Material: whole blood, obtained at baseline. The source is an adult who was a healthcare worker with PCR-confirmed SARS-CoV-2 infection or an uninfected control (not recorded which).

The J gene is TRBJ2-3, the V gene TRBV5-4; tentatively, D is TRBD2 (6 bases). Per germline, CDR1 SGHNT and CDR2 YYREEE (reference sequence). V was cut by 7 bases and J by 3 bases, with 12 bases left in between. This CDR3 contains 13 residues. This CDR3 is CASHIRGTDTQYF. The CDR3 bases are TGTGCCAGCCACATCCGGGGGACAGATACGCAGTATTTT.

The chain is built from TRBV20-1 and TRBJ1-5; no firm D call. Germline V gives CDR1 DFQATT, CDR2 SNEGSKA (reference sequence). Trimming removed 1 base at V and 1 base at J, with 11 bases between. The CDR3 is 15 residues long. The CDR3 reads CSARVQTWSNQPQHF. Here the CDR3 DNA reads TGCAGTGCTAGAGTACAGACCTGGAGCAATCAGCCCCAGCATTTT.

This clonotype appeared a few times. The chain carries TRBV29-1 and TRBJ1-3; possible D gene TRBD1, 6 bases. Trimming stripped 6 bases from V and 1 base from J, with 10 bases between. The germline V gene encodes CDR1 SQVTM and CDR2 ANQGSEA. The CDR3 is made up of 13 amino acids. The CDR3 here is CSVGQGSGNTIYF. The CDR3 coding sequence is TGCAGCGTGGGGCAGGGGTCTGGAAACACCATATATTTT.

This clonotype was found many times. The DNA of the CDR3 is TGTGCCAGCAGTCGCCCTCTCAGCGAGCAGTACTTC. Translating it yields CASSRPLSEQYF. This chain connects TRBV6-2 or TRBV6-3 to TRBJ2-7; D is undetermined. The CDR3 is made up of 12 amino acids. V was cut by 5 bases and J by 6 bases, with 11 bases left in between. CDR1 is MNHEY and CDR2 is SVGEGT in the germline V gene.

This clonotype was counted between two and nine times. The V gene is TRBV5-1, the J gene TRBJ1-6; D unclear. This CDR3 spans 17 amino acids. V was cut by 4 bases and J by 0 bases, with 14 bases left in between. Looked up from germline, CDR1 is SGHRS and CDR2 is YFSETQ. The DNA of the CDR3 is TGCGCCAGCAGCGGGAGCAGTTCAAGCTCCTATAATTCACCCCTCCACTTT. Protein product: CASSGSSSSSYNSPLHF.

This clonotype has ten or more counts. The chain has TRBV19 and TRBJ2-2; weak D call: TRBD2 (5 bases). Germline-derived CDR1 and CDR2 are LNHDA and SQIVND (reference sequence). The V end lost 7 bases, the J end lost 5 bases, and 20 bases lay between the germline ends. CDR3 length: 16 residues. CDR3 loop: CASILGRSSGTGELFF. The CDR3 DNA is TGTGCCAGTATCCTCGGACGATCCTCGGGGACCGGGGAGCTGTTTTTT.

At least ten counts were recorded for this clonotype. The CDR3 region is CASSSGAVQETQYF. The DNA of the CDR3 is TGTGCCAGCAGCTCAGGAGCGGTACAAGAGACCCAGTACTTC. This chain uses TRBV5-4 with TRBJ2-5; D is perhaps TRBD2 (5 bases). Deletions cut 3 bases from V and 2 bases from J, with 11 bases between. The CDR3 sequence is 14 residues long. Germline V lookup: CDR1 SGHNT, CDR2 YYREEE (reference sequence).

CDR3 amino acids: CASSLDASSYEQYF. CDR3 sequence (DNA): TGCGCCAGCAGCTTGGACGCGAGCTCCTACGAGCAGTACTTC. This chain links TRBV5-1 with TRBJ2-7; D remains ambiguous. The CDR3 has 14 residues. V gave up 0 bases and J gave up 0 bases, with 7 bases separating them. In germline, CDR1 is SGHRS, CDR2 YFSETQ.

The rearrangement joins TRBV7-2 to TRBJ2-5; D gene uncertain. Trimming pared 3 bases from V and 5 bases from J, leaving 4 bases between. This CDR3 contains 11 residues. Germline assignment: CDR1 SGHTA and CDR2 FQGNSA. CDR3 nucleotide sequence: TGTGCCAGCAGCTTTATGGAGACCCAGTACTTC. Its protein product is CASSFMETQYF.

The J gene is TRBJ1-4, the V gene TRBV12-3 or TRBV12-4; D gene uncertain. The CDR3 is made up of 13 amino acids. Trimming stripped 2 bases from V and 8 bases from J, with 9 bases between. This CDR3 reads CASSLHSSEKLFF. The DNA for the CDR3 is TGTGCCAGCAGTTTACACAGTTCCGAAAAACTGTTTTTT.

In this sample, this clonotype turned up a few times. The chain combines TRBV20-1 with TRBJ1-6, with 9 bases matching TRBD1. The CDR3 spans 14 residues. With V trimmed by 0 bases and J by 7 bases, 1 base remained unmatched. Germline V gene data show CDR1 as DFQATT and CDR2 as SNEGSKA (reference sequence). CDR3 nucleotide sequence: TGCAGTGCTAGAGATGGGACAGGGAATTCACCCCTCCACTTT. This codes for CSARDGTGNSPLHF.

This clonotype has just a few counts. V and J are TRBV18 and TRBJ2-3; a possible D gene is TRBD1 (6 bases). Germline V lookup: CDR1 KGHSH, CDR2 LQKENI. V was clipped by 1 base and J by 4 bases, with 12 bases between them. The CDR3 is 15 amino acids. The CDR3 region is CASSPQDRGPDTQYF. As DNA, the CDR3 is TGTGCCAGCTCACCACAGGACAGAGGGCCAGATACGCAGTATTTT.

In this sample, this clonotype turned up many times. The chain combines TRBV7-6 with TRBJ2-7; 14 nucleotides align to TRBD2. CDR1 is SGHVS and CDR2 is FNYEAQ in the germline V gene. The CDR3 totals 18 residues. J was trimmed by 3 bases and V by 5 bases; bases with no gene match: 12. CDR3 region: CASSPSGLAGGGYYEQYF. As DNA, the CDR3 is TGTGCCAGCAGCCCATCCGGACTAGCGGGAGGTGGATACTACGAGCAGTACTTC.

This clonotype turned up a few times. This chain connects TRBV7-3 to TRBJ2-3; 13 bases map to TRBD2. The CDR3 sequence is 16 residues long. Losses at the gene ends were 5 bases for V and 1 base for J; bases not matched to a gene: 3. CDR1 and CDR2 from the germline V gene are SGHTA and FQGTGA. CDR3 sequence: CASSLLAGGRTDTQYF. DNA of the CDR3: TGTGCCAGCAGCCTACTAGCGGGGGGGCGCACAGATACGCAGTATTTT.

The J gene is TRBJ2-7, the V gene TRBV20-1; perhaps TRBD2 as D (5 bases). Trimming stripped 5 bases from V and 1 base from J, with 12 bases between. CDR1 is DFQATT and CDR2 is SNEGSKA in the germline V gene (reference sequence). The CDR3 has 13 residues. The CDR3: CSAERSFSYEQYF. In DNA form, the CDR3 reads TGCAGTGCTGAGCGGTCTTTTTCCTACGAGCAGTACTTC.

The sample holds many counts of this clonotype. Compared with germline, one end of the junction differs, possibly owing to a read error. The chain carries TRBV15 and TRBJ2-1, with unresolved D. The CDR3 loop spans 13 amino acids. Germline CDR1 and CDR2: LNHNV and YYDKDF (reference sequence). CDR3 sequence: CATSRDQERMVVF. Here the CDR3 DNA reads TGTGCCACCAGCAGAGATCAAGAGAGAATGGTGGTCTTC.

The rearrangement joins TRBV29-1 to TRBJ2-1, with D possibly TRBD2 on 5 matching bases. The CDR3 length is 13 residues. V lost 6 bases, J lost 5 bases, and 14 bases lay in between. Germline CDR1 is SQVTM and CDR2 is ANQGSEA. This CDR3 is CSVGQAVNNEQFF. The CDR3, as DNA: TGCAGCGTAGGTCAAGCGGTTAACAATGAGCAGTTCTTC.

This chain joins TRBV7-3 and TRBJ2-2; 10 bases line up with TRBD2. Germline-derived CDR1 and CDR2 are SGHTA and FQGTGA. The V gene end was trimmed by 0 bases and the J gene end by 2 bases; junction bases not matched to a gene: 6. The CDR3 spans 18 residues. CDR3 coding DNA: TGTGCCAGCAGCTTAACCCTTGCTAGCGGGAGTAACACCGGGGAGCTGTTTTTT. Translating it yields CASSLTLASGSNTGELFF.

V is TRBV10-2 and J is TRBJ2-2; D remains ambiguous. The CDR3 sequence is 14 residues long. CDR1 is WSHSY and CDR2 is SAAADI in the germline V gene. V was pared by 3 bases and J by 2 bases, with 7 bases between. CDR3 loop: CASSEAGNTGELFF. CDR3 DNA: TGCGCCAGCAGTGAAGCTGGAAACACCGGGGAGCTGTTTTTT.

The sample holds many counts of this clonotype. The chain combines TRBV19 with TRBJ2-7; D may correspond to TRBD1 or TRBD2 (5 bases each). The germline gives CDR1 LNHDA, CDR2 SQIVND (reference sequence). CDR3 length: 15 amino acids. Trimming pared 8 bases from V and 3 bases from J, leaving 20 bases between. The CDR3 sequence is CASRQSGTSVYEQYF. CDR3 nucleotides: TGTGCCAGTCGGCAATCCGGGACGTCGGTCTACGAGCAGTACTTC.

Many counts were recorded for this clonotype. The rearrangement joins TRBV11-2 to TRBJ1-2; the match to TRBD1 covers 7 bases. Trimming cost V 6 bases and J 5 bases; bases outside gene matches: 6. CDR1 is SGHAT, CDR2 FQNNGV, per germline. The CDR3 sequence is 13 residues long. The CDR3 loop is CASRNAGGYGYTF. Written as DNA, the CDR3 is TGTGCCAGCAGGAACGCAGGGGGGTATGGCTACACCTTC.

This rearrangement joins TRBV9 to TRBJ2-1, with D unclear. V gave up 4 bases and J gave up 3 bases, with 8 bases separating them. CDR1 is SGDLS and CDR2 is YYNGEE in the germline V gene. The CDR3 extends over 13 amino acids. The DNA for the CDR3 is TGTGCCAGCAGCAAGGACGGCTACAATGAGCAGTTCTTC. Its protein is CASSKDGYNEQFF.

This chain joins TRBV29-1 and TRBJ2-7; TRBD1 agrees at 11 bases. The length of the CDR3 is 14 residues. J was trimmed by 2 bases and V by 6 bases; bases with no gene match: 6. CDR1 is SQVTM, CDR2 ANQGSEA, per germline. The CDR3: CSVEGQGVPYEQYF. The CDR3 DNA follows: TGCAGCGTGGAGGGACAGGGGGTTCCCTACGAGCAGTACTTC.

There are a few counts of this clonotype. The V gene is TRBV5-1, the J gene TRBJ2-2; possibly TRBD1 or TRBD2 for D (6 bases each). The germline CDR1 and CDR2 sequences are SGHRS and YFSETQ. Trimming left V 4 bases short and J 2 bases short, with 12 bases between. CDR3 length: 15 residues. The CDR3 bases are TGCGCCAGCAGCCCGGAGGGGGACAACACCGGGGAGCTGTTTTTT. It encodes CASSPEGDNTGELFF.